These T cell receptor beta chains were read from a single sample in a study of blood T cell repertoires in COVID-19. The protocol was immunoSEQ multiplex PCR, while the TCRdb copy is restricted to in-frame clones and leaves out a portion. The table includes roughly 80,000 clones, approximately 78% detected once. The specimen sequenced was peripheral blood. The receptors come from a woman in her fifties or sixties with acute or convalescent COVID-19. Both conserved end residues are part of each CDR3. A D gene is named only where the DNA matches it firmly. Clone size is given for some rows only: seen once, a few or many times, or a class if the clone is expanded.

v_call	d_call	clone_size	j_call	cdr3_nt	cdr3_aa
TRBV2	-	-	TRBJ2-2	TGTGCCAGCACCGAGCAGGGGACCGGGGAGCTGTTTTTT	CASTEQGTGELFF
TRBV6-2/TRBV6-3	TRBD1	few	TRBJ2-3	TGTGCCAGCAGTTACACCCGGGACAGAGACCGCACAGATACGCAGTATTTT	CASSYTRDRDRTDTQYF
TRBV25-1	TRBD2	-	TRBJ2-1	TGTGCCAGCAGCCGGGGACTAGCGGGGGGCAATGAGCAGTTCTTC	CASSRGLAGGNEQFF
TRBV19	TRBD1	-	TRBJ1-2	TGTGCCAGTAGTAGACCGGGACAGGGGAACTATGGCTACACCTTC	CASSRPGQGNYGYTF
TRBV7-9	TRBD1	-	TRBJ2-7	TGTGCCAGCAGCTTCCCCACAGGGGTACACGAGCAGTACTTC	CASSFPTGVHEQYF
TRBV18	TRBD1	-	TRBJ1-6	TGTGCCAGCTCACCCAGGGACAGGGCGACGGGATCACCCCTCCACTTT	CASSPRDRATGSPLHF
TRBV2	-	-	TRBJ1-1	TGTGCCAGCAGTCTGACAGTCATAGGGCAAGCTTTCTTT	CASSLTVIGQAFF
TRBV19	TRBD1	-	TRBJ1-3	TGTGCCAGTAGTATAGATGGGACAGCTGGAAACACCATATATTTT	CASSIDGTAGNTIYF
TRBV29-1	-	-	TRBJ2-7	TGCAGCGGTGGATGGACAGACCACGAGCAGTACTTC	CSGGWTDHEQYF
TRBV10-3	-	-	TRBJ2-5	TGTGCCATCACGTTGGGGGCGGGAGAGACCCAGTACTTC	CAITLGAGETQYF
TRBV29-1	-	-	TRBJ1-1	TGCAGCGTTGACTCGACTTACACTGAAGCTTTCTTT	CSVDSTYTEAFF
TRBV19	TRBD1	-	TRBJ1-5	TGTGCCAGTAGTATGGCGTCAGGGGGCCGAGTTGGCAATCAGCCCCAGCATTTT	CASSMASGGRVGNQPQHF
TRBV28	-	-	TRBJ2-7	TGTGCCAGCAGGGCAACCTACGAGCAGTACTTC	CASRATYEQYF
TRBV29-1	-	-	TRBJ1-1	TGCAGCGTTGAAAGCGTTCAGAACACTGAAGCTTTCTTT	CSVESVQNTEAFF
TRBV7-6	TRBD1	-	TRBJ2-1	TGTGCCAGCAGCTCCACAGGGGGCTCCTACAATGAGCAGTTCTTC	CASSSTGGSYNEQFF
TRBV14	-	-	TRBJ1-4	TGTGCCAGCAGCCAAGTTACGGGAGCGAATGAAAAACTGTTTTTT	CASSQVTGANEKLFF
TRBV6-2/TRBV6-3	TRBD2	-	TRBJ2-1	TGTGCCAGCAGTTACCTTGCGGGGGGCGGCGGTGAGCAGTTCTTC	CASSYLAGGGGEQFF
TRBV19	TRBD1	-	TRBJ1-1	TGTGCCAGTAGTCGCCGACAGGGGTTGAACACTGAAGCTTTCTTT	CASSRRQGLNTEAFF
TRBV30	-	once	TRBJ2-7	TGTGCCTGCTCAGGGATCGGGCCCTACGAGCAGTACTTC	CACSGIGPYEQYF
TRBV18	TRBD1	-	TRBJ1-4	TGTGCCAGCTCACCCAACAGGGGGACTAATGAAAAACTGTTTTTT	CASSPNRGTNEKLFF
TRBV30	-	-	TRBJ1-2	TGTGCCTGGAATGTACAGGCAGGGGATTACTATGGCTACACCTTC	CAWNVQAGDYYGYTF
TRBV7-8	-	-	TRBJ1-2	TGTGCCAGCAGCTTAGTGGGAGGGTCTTGGGGCTACACCTTC	CASSLVGGSWGYTF
TRBV27	-	-	TRBJ1-1	TGTGCCAGCAGTACAATAGGCACGGGAGGTGAAGCTTTCTTT	CASSTIGTGGEAFF
TRBV7-9	TRBD2	few	TRBJ2-3	TGTGCCAGCAGCCTTAGCGGGGGTAGCACAGATACGCAGTATTTT	CASSLSGGSTDTQYF
TRBV7-2	TRBD1	-	TRBJ1-1	TGTGCCAGCAGCTTAGACAGGGGGAACACTGAAGCTTTCTTT	CASSLDRGNTEAFF
TRBV18	TRBD1	once	TRBJ2-6	TGTGCCAGCTCACCACTAATGACAGGGGGCGCTGGGGCCAACGTCCTGACTTTC	CASSPLMTGGAGANVLTF
TRBV29-1	TRBD1	-	TRBJ1-5	TGCAGCGTATTCACAGGGGACAATCAGCCCCAGCATTTT	CSVFTGDNQPQHF
TRBV10-3	-	-	TRBJ2-1	TGTGCCATAGGGGCGGCCAGGGAAGCCTACAATGAGCAGTTCTTC	CAIGAAREAYNEQFF
TRBV7-8	-	-	TRBJ1-1	TGTGCCAGCAGCTCTTTGGTTGGGAGAGCTGAAGCTTTCTTT	CASSSLVGRAEAFF
TRBV5-1	-	once	TRBJ1-3	TGCGCCAGCAGCCCGTCGGAGGGATCTGGAAACACCATATATTTT	CASSPSEGSGNTIYF
TRBV6-1	-	-	TRBJ1-4	TGTGCCAGCAGTGATGCCAGGGGTGAAAAACTGTTTTTT	CASSDARGEKLFF
TRBV5-6	-	-	TRBJ1-3	TGTGCCAGCACCCTCAGGGGAGTCTCTGGAAACACCATATATTTT	CASTLRGVSGNTIYF
TRBV30	TRBD2	-	TRBJ2-1	TGTGCCTGGAGTGTACCCAGGACTAGCTTATTTATCGATGAGCAGTTCTTC	CAWSVPRTSLFIDEQFF
TRBV19	-	-	TRBJ2-5	TGTGCCAGTAGTCAAACGGTAGAGACCCAGTACTTC	CASSQTVETQYF
TRBV3-1/TRBV3-2	TRBD2	many	TRBJ2-2	TGTGCCAGCAGCCAAGTGATTCCCCTAGCGGGGGCCACGAACACCGGGGAGCTGTTTTTT	CASSQVIPLAGATNTGELFF
TRBV9	-	-	TRBJ2-1	TGTGCCAGCAGCGTAGCTGGGGGGAATGAGCAGTTCTTC	CASSVAGGNEQFF
TRBV2	-	few	TRBJ1-2	TGTGCCAGCACAAGGGAGGGCTATGGCTACACCTTC	CASTREGYGYTF
TRBV11-3	-	-	TRBJ2-7	TGTGCCAGCAGTAGCGGATCCTACGAGCAGTACTTC	CASSSGSYEQYF
TRBV2	-	-	TRBJ2-7	TGTGCCAGCAACTCACGCGGGACAGAGTACGAGCAGTACTTC	CASNSRGTEYEQYF
TRBV7-9	-	-	TRBJ1-1	TGTGCCAGCAGCTTAGCGGAGACTGAAGCTTTCTTT	CASSLAETEAFF
TRBV27	TRBD1	few	TRBJ1-2	TGTGCCAGCAGTGTCACCGGGACAGGGGGTGCCTATGGCTACACCTTC	CASSVTGTGGAYGYTF